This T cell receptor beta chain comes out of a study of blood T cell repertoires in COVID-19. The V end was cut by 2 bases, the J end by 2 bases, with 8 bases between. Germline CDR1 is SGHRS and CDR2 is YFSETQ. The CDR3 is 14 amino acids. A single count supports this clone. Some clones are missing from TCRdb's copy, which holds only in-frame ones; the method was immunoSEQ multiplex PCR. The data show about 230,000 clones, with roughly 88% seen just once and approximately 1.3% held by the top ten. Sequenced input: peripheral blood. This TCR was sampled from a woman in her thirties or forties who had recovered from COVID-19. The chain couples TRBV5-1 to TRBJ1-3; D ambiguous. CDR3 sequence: CASSFGNAGNTIYF. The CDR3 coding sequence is TGCGCCAGCAGCTTCGGGAACGCTGGAAACACCATATATTTT.